The rows below give T cell receptor beta chains drawn from one sample of a study of blood T cell repertoires in COVID-19. Libraries were prepared by immunoSEQ multiplex PCR; TCRdb keeps only in-frame clonotypes and omits some of them. This table holds 400,000 or so clones, approximately 91% found once. The sample taken for sequencing was PBMCs or T cells enriched from blood (not recorded which). These receptor sequences come from a woman aged 40 to 50 with acute COVID-19. Each CDR3 is given with its conserved first and last residue.

TRBJ1-6 | TRBV7-6 | CASSLFENSPLHF
TRBJ1-3 | TRBV5-1 | CASSLVADAFSGNTIYF
TRBJ2-1 | TRBV19 | CASKWGHTSYNEQFF
TRBJ1-1 | TRBV30 | CAWKGRLEAEAFF
TRBJ2-7 | TRBV4-1 | CASSQGTDAYEQYF
TRBJ2-1 | TRBV11-2 | CASSSRTAPVVYNEQFF
TRBJ2-3 | TRBV5-1 | CASSLELAGADTQYF
TRBJ2-7 | TRBV15 | CATSIYTSSSYEQYF
TRBJ1-6 | TRBV18 | CASSPTLAQGASPLHF
TRBJ2-1 | TRBV7-8 | CASSLYARGNEQFF
TRBJ1-2 | TRBV3-1/TRBV3-2 | CASSLPSNYGYTF
TRBJ1-1 | TRBV6-5 | CASSSLRQGTEAFF
TRBJ2-4 | TRBV3-1/TRBV3-2 | CASSQDLAGGTSLAKNIQYF
TRBJ2-7 | TRBV7-9 | CASKTTGDEQYF
TRBJ1-3 | TRBV7-2 | CASSLSGTGGSGNTIYF
TRBJ1-2 | TRBV27 | CASSPGRTNGYTF
TRBJ2-5 | TRBV18 | CASSRQGYQETQYF
TRBJ1-1 | TRBV12-3/TRBV12-4 | CASETGGFGEAFF
TRBJ1-4 | TRBV12-5 | CASNGSGGEKLFF
TRBJ2-7 | TRBV5-1 | CASSISRTPYYEQYF
TRBJ1-2 | TRBV2 | CASIIQGVYGYTF
TRBJ1-1 | TRBV7-9 | CASSAVSGRGRDTEAFF
TRBJ1-2 | TRBV4-2 | CASSQGVTGRTLFGYTF
TRBJ1-5 | TRBV28 | CASSYWTGGLQPQHF
TRBJ1-4 | TRBV3-1/TRBV3-2 | CASSAGQGAANEKLFF
TRBJ2-5 | TRBV7-6 | CASSSESALIKETQYF
TRBJ2-5 | TRBV5-5 | CASSLSGSRVQETQYF
TRBJ2-1 | TRBV6-2/TRBV6-3 | CASSYLPPGLAGGTNEQFF
TRBJ1-2 | TRBV19 | CASSTGVSYGYTF
TRBJ1-2 | TRBV5-1 | CASSLERNGYGYTF
TRBJ2-1 | TRBV5-1 | CASSPLGDSYNEQFF
TRBJ1-2 | TRBV5-1 | CASSIQGAIGYGYTF
TRBJ2-6 | TRBV30 | CAWSVRTRASGANVLTF
TRBJ1-1 | TRBV13 | CASSLGGMNTEAFF
TRBJ1-5 | TRBV30 | CAWGTDSNQPQHF
TRBJ2-1 | TRBV6-5 | CASSRSGGAYNEQFF
TRBJ1-3 | TRBV5-1 | CASSDPGGHGGNTIYF
TRBJ1-6 | TRBV4-1 | CASSQLHRQGPQEGSPLHF